This TCR beta chain was found in a study of blood T cells in healthy people across ages. General study results and limits: The recorded TCR beta diversity per million T cells decreased in a roughly linear manner with age. More naive CD4+ cells and higher diversity marked long-lived donors relative to aged donors.

Primers used in a second PCR of roughly 7 to 12 cycles were a sample-barcoded 5' primer and a J-beta primer mix. Researchers report that a template-switch adaptor with 12 random nucleotides tagged each cDNA molecule. TCRdb recomputed calls from the 5' RACE reads with MiXCR, one row per CDR3 protein. Of some 1 million distinct CDR3 sequences in the sample, under 45% are singletons; the top ten hold approximately 17%. The CDR3 sequence is 18 residues long. V gave up 4 bases and J gave up 0 bases; unmatched junction bases: 9. From germline, CDR1 is SGHAT and CDR2 FQDESV (reference sequence). This clonotype appeared a few times. Its target is not known.

Sequencing used blood. The V and J genes are TRBV11-1 and TRBJ2-6; 7 nucleotides agree with TRBD1. This receptor was identified in a woman aged 55-69 years in good health. The CDR3 is CASSWSGTVLSGANVLTF. CDR3 bases: TGTGCCAGCAGCTGGTCCGGGACAGTCCTCTCTGGGGCCAACGTCCTGACTTTC.